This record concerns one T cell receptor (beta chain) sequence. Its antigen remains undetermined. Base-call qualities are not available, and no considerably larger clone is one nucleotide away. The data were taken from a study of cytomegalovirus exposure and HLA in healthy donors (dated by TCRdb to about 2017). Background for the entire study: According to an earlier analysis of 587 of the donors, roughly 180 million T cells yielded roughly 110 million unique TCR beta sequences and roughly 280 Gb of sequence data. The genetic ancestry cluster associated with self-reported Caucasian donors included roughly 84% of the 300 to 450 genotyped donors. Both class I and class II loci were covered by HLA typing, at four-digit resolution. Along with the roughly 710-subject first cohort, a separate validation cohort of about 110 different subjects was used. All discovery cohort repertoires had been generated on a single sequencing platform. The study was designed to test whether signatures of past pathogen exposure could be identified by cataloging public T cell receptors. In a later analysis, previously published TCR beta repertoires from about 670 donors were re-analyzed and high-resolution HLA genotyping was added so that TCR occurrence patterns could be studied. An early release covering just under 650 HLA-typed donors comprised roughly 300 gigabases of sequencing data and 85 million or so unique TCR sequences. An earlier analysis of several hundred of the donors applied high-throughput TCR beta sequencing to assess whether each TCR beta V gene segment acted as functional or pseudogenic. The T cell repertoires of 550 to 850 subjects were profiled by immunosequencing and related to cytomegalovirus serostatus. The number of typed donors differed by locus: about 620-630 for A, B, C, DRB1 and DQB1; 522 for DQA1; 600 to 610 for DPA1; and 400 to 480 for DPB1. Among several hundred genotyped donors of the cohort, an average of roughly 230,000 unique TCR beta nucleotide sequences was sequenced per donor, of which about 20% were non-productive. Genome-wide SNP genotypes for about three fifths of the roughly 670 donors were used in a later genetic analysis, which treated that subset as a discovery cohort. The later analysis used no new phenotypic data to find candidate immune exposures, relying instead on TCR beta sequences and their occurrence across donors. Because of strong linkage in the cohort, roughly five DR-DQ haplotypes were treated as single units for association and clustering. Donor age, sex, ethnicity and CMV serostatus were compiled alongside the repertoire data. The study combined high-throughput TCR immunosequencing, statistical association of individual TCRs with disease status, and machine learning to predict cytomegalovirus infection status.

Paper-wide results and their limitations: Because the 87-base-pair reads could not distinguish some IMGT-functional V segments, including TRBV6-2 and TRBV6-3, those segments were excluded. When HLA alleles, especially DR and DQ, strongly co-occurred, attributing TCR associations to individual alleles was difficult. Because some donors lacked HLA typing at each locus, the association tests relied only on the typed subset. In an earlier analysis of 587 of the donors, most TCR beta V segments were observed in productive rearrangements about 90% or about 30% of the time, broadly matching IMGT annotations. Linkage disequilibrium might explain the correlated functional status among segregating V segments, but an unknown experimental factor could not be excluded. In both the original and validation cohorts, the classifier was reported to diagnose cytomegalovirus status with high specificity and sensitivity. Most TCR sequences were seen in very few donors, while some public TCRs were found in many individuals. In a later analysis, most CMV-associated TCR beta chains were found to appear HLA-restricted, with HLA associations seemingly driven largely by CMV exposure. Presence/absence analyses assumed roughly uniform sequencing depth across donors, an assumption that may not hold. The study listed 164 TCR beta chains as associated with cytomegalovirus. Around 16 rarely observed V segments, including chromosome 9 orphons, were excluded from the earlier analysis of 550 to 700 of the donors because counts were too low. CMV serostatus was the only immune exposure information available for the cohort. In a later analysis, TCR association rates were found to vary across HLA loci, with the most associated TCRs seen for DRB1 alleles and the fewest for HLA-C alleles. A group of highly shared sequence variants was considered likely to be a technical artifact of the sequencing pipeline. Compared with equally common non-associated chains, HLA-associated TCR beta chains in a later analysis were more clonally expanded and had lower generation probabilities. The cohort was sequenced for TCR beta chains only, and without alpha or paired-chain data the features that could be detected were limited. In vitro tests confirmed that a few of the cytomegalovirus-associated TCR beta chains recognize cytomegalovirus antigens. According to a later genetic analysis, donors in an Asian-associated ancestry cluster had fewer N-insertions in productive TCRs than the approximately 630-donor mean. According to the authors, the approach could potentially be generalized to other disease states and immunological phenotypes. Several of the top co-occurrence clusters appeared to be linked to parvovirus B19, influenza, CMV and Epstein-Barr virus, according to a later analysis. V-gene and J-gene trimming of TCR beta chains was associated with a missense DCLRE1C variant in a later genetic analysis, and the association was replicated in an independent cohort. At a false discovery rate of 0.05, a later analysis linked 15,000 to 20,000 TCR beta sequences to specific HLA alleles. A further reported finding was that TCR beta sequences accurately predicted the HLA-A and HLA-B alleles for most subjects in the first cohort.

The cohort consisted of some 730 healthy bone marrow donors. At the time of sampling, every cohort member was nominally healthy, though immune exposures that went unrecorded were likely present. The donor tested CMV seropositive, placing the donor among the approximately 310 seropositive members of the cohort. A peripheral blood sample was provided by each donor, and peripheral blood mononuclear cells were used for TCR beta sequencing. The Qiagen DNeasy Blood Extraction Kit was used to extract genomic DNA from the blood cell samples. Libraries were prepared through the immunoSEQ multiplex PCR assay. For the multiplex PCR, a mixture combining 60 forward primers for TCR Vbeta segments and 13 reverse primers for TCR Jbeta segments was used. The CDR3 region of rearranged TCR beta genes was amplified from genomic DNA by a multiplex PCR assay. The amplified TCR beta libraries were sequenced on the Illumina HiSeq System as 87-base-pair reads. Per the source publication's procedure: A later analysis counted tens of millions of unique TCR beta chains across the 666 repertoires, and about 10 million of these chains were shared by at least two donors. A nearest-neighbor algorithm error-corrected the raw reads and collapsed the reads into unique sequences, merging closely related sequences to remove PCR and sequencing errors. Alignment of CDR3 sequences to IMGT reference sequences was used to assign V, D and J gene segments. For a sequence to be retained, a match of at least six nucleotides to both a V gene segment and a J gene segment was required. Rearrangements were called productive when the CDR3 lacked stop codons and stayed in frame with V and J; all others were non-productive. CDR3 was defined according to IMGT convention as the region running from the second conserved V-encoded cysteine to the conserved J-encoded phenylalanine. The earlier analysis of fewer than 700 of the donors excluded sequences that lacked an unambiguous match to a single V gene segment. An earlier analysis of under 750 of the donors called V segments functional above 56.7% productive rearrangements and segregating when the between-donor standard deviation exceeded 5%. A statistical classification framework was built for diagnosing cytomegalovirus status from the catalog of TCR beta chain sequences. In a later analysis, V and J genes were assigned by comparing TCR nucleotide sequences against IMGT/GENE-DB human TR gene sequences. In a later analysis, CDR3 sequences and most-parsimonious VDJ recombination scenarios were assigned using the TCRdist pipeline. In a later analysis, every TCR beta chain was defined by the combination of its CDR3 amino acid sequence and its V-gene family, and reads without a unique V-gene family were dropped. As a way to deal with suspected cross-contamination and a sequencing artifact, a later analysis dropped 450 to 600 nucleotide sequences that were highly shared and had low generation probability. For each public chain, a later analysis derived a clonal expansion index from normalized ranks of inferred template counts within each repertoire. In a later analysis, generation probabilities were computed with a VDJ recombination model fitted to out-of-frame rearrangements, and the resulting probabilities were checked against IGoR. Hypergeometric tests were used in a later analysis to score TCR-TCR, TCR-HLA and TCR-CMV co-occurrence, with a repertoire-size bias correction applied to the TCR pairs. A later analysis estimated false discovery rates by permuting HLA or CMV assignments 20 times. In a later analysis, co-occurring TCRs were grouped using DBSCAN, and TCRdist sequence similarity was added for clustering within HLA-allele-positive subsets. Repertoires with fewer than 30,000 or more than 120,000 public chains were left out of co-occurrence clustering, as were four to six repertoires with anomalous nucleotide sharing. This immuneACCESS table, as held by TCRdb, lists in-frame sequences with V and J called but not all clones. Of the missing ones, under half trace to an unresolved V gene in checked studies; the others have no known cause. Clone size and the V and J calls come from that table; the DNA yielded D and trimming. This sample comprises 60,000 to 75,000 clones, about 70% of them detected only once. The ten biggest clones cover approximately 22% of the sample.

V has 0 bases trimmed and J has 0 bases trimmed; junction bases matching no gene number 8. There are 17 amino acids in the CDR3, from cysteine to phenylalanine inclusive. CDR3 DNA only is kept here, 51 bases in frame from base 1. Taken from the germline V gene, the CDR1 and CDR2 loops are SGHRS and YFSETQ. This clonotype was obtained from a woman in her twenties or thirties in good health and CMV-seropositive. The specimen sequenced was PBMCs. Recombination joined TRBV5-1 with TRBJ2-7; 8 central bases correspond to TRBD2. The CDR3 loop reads CASSLAGRGRSSYEQYF. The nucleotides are TGCGCCAGCAGCTTGGCCGGGAGGGGCAGGAGCTCCTACGAGCAGTACTTC. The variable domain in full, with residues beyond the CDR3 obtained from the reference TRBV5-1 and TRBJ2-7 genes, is KAGVTQTPRYLIKTRGQQVTLSCSPISGHRSVSWYQQTPGQGLQFLFEYFSETQRNKGNFPGRFSGRQFSNSRSEMNVSTLELGDSALYLCASSLAGRGRSSYEQYFGPGTRLTVT.